Below, 23 T cell receptor beta chains from the same sample are listed, as sequenced in a study of T-cell memory formation after mild COVID-19. TCRdb ran MiXCR on the 5' RACE reads and lists one entry per CDR3 protein. The table includes fewer than 350,000 distinct CDR3 sequences, more than 15% detected once. Sequenced input: PBMCs or a T cell subset sorted from them (not recorded which). Every receptor here comes from a young man who had mild COVID-19 (a few samples of this study predate the infection). Cell type and time point are not known.

This clonotype has more than one count but fewer than ten. The chain couples TRBV21-1 to TRBJ2-3; the table gives TRBD1 as D, unverified against the DNA. TRBV21-1 is deemed a pseudogene. There are 15 residues in the CDR3. The CDR3 region has the DNA TGTGCCACCTCCTCCGGGACAGGGGAAACAGATACGCAGTATTTT. Protein product: CATSSGTGETDTQYF.

V gene TRBV6-6 combines with J gene TRBJ2-3, with 11 nucleotides matching TRBD2. The CDR3 spans 14 residues. Unmatched junction bases numbered 2, after V lost 5 bases and J lost 4 bases. Germline CDR1 reads MNHNY; CDR2 reads SVGAGI (reference sequence). The CDR3 protein is CASSGGLAADTQYF. The DNA for the CDR3 is TGTGCCAGCAGTGGGGGACTAGCGGCAGATACGCAGTATTTT.

The chain couples TRBV21-1 to TRBJ2-1; the table's D call of TRBD2 was not tested on the DNA. TRBV21-1 is labeled a pseudogene. This CDR3 spans 15 amino acids. In DNA, the CDR3 is TGTGCCAGCATATCGGGAGAAAGCTCCTACAATGAGCAGTTCTTC. It yields the protein CASISGESSYNEQFF.

The sample holds a few counts of this clonotype. The V and J genes are TRBV7-8 and TRBJ2-2; 9 bases agree with TRBD2. There are 15 residues in the CDR3. Germline-derived CDR1 and CDR2 are SGHVS and FQNEAQ. V lost 6 bases and J lost 4; bases outside the gene matches: 6. CDR3 in amino acids: CASRYSGGSTGELFF. The CDR3 DNA reads as TGTGCCAGCAGATATAGCGGGGGCAGCACCGGGGAGCTGTTTTTT.

This clonotype was observed a handful of times. The chain has TRBV6-6 and TRBJ2-5, with TRBD2 as a possible D gene (5 bases). The germline V and J ends were trimmed by 6 bases and 1 base, with 9 bases remaining between them. The CDR3 consists of 13 residues. Germline CDR1 reads MNHNY; CDR2 reads SVGAGI (reference sequence). CDR3 amino acids: CASRQAAQETQYF. The DNA of the CDR3 is TGTGCCAGCAGACAAGCGGCCCAAGAGACCCAGTACTTC.

This rearrangement joins TRBV6-5 to TRBJ1-1; D not certain. Trimming took 2 bases from V and 0 from J, leaving 16 bases between them. CDR1 MNHEY and CDR2 SVGAGI come from the germline V gene. CDR3 size: 17 residues. In DNA, the CDR3 is TGTGCCAGCAGTTACCAAGGCGTCTTTCCAATGAACACTGAAGCTTTCTTT. Translation gives CASSYQGVFPMNTEAFF.

In this sample, this clonotype turned up a few times. The rearrangement joins TRBV29-1 to TRBJ2-1; D not certain. Trimming stripped 1 base from V and 7 bases from J, with 11 bases between. This CDR3 contains 13 residues. Germline-derived CDR1 and CDR2 are SQVTM and ANQGSEA. The CDR3 DNA follows: TGCAGCGTTGAAGGAGGAACATCAAATGAGCAGTTCTTC. It specifies CSVEGGTSNEQFF.

This rearrangement joins TRBV5-5 to TRBJ1-2; the match to TRBD1 covers 11 bases. The length of the CDR3 is 15 residues. The V gene end was trimmed by 3 bases and the J gene end by 2 bases; junction bases not matched to a gene: 3. CDR1 and CDR2 from the germline V gene are SGHKS and YYEKEE (reference sequence). CDR3 coding DNA: TGTGCCAGCAGCTGGGGACAGGGGGGAAACTATGGCTACACCTTC. Residues: CASSWGQGGNYGYTF.

The chain has TRBV27 and TRBJ2-5; the D gene is possibly TRBD2 (5 bases). V lost 0 bases and J 5 bases, leaving 13 bases between the germline ends. Germline V gene lookup returns CDR1 MNHEY and CDR2 SMNVEV (reference sequence). The CDR3 consists of 15 residues. The CDR3 spells CASSLSRVVGETQYF. DNA for the CDR3: TGTGCCAGCAGTTTATCGAGGGTCGTGGGGGAGACCCAGTACTTC.

This clonotype was seen at least ten times. The V call is TRBV7-6, the J call TRBJ2-1, with a possible D match to TRBD2 (6 bases). Trimming stripped 5 bases from V and 7 bases from J, with 21 bases between. CDR3 length: 16 amino acids. The V gene's germline CDR1 is SGHVS and CDR2 FNYEAQ. The CDR3 reads CASSVWGDSMGNEQFF. Written as DNA, the CDR3 is TGTGCCAGCAGCGTATGGGGGGACTCGATGGGAAATGAGCAGTTCTTC.

The chain couples TRBV9 to TRBJ2-7; 7 bases map to TRBD1. The length of the CDR3 is 14 residues. Germline values: CDR1 SGDLS, CDR2 YYNGEE. The V and J ends lost 3 bases and 2 bases, in that order; junction bases with no gene match: 5. The CDR3, as DNA: TGTGCCAGCAGCGATGGACAGGATCCCTACGAGCAGTACTTC. Amino acids: CASSDGQDPYEQYF.

There are a few counts of this clonotype. V and J are TRBV6-5 and TRBJ2-1; 11 bases fit TRBD1. V was pared by 0 bases and J by 8 bases, with 6 bases of the junction left unmatched. CDR1 is MNHEY and CDR2 is SVGAGI in the germline V gene. The CDR3 sequence is 16 residues long. In nucleotides, the CDR3 is TGTGCCAGCAGTTACTCCTTGGGGGACAGGGGGGATGAGCAGTTCTTC. Amino acids: CASSYSLGDRGDEQFF.

This clonotype appeared a few times. The chain couples TRBV5-1 to TRBJ2-7, with D perhaps TRBD2 (6 bases). CDR1 and CDR2 (germline): SGHRS, YFSETQ. This CDR3 has 15 residues. Trimming left V 1 base short and J 2 bases short, with 13 bases between. CDR3 in amino acids: CASSLPGSGPYEQYF. Written as DNA, the CDR3 is TGCGCCAGCAGCTTGCCCGGGAGTGGTCCCTACGAGCAGTACTTC.

This clonotype was detected once. This chain joins TRBV7-3 and TRBJ2-2; D uncertain. The germline gives CDR1 SGHTA, CDR2 FQGTGA. This CDR3 contains 14 residues. V dropped 6 bases and J dropped 3 bases, with 11 bases sitting between them. CDR3 loop: CASRPRSDTGELFF. CDR3 coding DNA: TGTGCCAGCAGACCGCGGTCTGACACCGGGGAGCTGTTTTTT.

This clonotype was seen a handful of times. Compared with germline, one end of the junction differs, possibly owing to a read error. The chain is built from TRBV20-1 and TRBJ1-2; 7 bases are a match to TRBD1. CDR3 size: 15 residues. Germline V gene sequence: CDR1 DFQATT, CDR2 SNEGSKA (reference sequence). The chain's CDR3 is CSARGNRDSSYGYTF. CDR3 DNA sequence: TGCAGTGCCAGAGGGAACCGGGACAGCTCGTATGGCTACACCTTC.

This chain uses TRBV5-1 with TRBJ2-5; 7 bases fit TRBD2. The V gene's germline CDR1 is SGHRS and CDR2 YFSETQ. This CDR3 has 19 amino acids. V was pared by 3 bases and J by 0 bases, with 17 bases of the junction left unmatched. CDR3 in DNA: TGCGCCAGCAGCTCTGGGCAGCGGGGTCCCAGAACGTACCAAGAGACCCAGTACTTC. It specifies CASSSGQRGPRTYQETQYF.

This clonotype has only a few counts. The chain recombines TRBV27 with TRBJ2-1; tentatively, D is TRBD2 (7 bases). The CDR3 spans 19 residues. CDR1 MNHEY and CDR2 SMNVEV come from the germline V gene (reference sequence). V lost 10 bases and J 0 bases, leaving 28 bases between the germline ends. CDR3 in amino acids: CATGGRGPLPLSSYNEQFF. CDR3 in DNA: TGTGCCACCGGAGGGCGGGGGCCTCTTCCTTTAAGCTCCTACAATGAGCAGTTCTTC.

This clonotype was seen a few times. The J gene is TRBJ1-2, the V gene TRBV3-1; 10 bases map to TRBD1. The J segment lost 7 bases and the V segment lost 6 bases, leaving 14 bases of the junction unmatched. The CDR3 totals 16 residues. CDR1 is LGHDT and CDR2 is YNNKEL in the germline V gene (reference sequence). The CDR3 region is CASRHRDRGPFGGYTF. In DNA form, the CDR3 reads TGTGCCAGCAGGCACCGGGACAGGGGACCTTTTGGTGGCTACACCTTC. The whole variable domain, filled in from reference TRBV3-1 and TRBJ1-2, reads DTAVSQTPKYLVTQMGNDKSIKCEQNLGHDTMYWYKQDSKKFLKIMFSYNNKELIINETVPNRFSPKSPDKAHLNLHINSLELGDSAVYFCASRHRDRGPFGGYTFGSGTRLTVV.

A remark on this clonotype: The junction shows a germline mismatch at one end, possibly a read error. This chain uses TRBV9 with TRBJ2-5; D may be TRBD2 (6 bases). The CDR3 runs to 14 residues. The germline V gene has CDR1 SGDLS and CDR2 YYNGEE. CDR3 protein: CASSAWDSQETQHF. The CDR3 bases are TGTGCCAGCAGCGCCTGGGACTCGCAAGAGACCCAGCACTTC. The full variable domain, with the rest looked up from reference TRBV9 and TRBJ2-5, is DSGVTQTPKHLITATGQRVTLRCSPRSGDLSVYWYQQSLDQGLQFLIQYYNGEERAKGNILERFSAQQFPDLHSELNLSSLELGDSALYFCASSAWDSQETQHFGPGTRLLVL.

This clonotype was seen ten or more times. The rearrangement links TRBV11-2 to TRBJ2-3, with D perhaps assigned TRBD1 or TRBD2 (7 bases each). The V gene's germline CDR1 is SGHAT and CDR2 FQNNGV. V was clipped by 5 bases and J by 6 bases, with 12 bases between them. The length of the CDR3 is 13 residues. The CDR3 region is CASSQGEGDTQYF. The CDR3 DNA follows: TGTGCCAGCAGCCAGGGGGAGGGGGATACGCAGTATTTT.

The V gene is TRBV29-1, the J gene TRBJ1-2, with 7 positions matching TRBD1. Germline values: CDR1 SQVTM, CDR2 ANQGSEA. This CDR3 has 17 residues. Trimming at V came to 3 bases and at J to 4 bases, leaving 17 bases not matched to a gene. The CDR3, as DNA: TGCAGCGTTGATATGGGACCCGACAGGGTGAGGAGCTATGGCTACACCTTC. Residues: CSVDMGPDRVRSYGYTF.

A few counts support this clonotype. The chain combines TRBV5-1 with TRBJ2-7, with 7 bases aligning to TRBD1. This CDR3 has 13 amino acids. The germline V gene has CDR1 SGHRS and CDR2 YFSETQ. V dropped 1 base and J dropped 6; count of bases not matched to a gene: 4. In nucleotides, the CDR3 is TGCGCCAGCAGCTTGAAACAGGGGCTCGAGCAGTACGTC. Translation: CASSLKQGLEQYV.

Many counts were recorded for this clonotype. The J gene is TRBJ2-1, the V gene TRBV5-1, with D possibly called TRBD1 or TRBD2 (5 bases each). Germline V CDR1 and CDR2: SGHRS, YFSETQ. The length of the CDR3 is 15 residues. V gave up 4 bases and J gave up 7 bases, with 18 bases separating them. CDR3 protein: CASSPEAGLKNEQFF. The CDR3, as DNA: TGCGCCAGCAGCCCGGAGGCAGGGTTGAAGAATGAGCAGTTCTTC.